These T cell receptor beta chains were read from a single sample in a study of post-analysis software for immune sequencing data. From the PCR reads, TCRdb called clonotypes with MiXCR, one entry per CDR3 protein. The sample carries hundreds of thousands of distinct CDR3 sequences, roughly 27% recorded once. The sample comprised blood. These receptors were taken from a girl aged 5 to 17 with multiple sclerosis. Each CDR3 is given with its conserved first and last residue. The D gene is left open where the match is weak. Clone size is given for some rows only: seen once, a few or many times, or a class if the clone is expanded.

len	abundance	d_gene	v_gene	j_gene	CDR3aa	CDR3nt
13	few	-	TRBV7-2	TRBJ2-7	CASSSMWADEQYF	TGTGCCAGCAGCTCGATGTGGGCAGACGAGCAGTACTTC
13	few	-	TRBV28	TRBJ1-2	CASSLEADYGYTF	TGTGCCAGCAGTTTAGAGGCCGACTATGGCTACACCTTC
15	few	TRBD2	TRBV28	TRBJ2-5	CASSHGRLAQETQYF	TGTGCCAGCAGTCATGGGAGACTAGCCCAAGAGACCCAGTACTTC
12	-	-	TRBV12-3/TRBV12-4	TRBJ1-2	CASSHRFRGYTF	TGTGCCAGCAGTCACAGGTTTAGAGGCTACACCTTC
17	-	-	TRBV6-4	TRBJ1-2	CASSPTGNGRLLSGYTF	TGTGCCAGCAGTCCGACCGGGAATGGCCGCCTCCTGAGCGGCTACACCTTC
14	few	TRBD1	TRBV12-3/TRBV12-4	TRBJ2-7	CASRKGQGGYEQYF	TGTGCCAGCAGGAAGGGACAGGGAGGGTACGAGCAGTACTTC
13	many	TRBD1	TRBV29-1	TRBJ2-3	CSVDTGGIDTQYF	TGCAGCGTTGACACAGGGGGTATAGATACGCAGTATTTT
16	-	TRBD1	TRBV18	TRBJ2-7	CASSPRGRDRSYEQYF	TGTGCCAGCTCACCTAGAGGCCGGGACAGGTCATACGAGCAGTACTTC
15	-	-	TRBV7-2	TRBJ2-1	CASSLSQGRGDEQFF	TGTGCCAGCAGCCTATCACAGGGGAGGGGCGATGAGCAGTTCTTC
12	-	-	TRBV7-9	TRBJ2-1	CASRDEAHEQFF	TGTGCCAGCAGGGACGAGGCCCATGAGCAGTTCTTC
15	-	TRBD1	TRBV25-1	TRBJ1-2	CASSGGGGHPYGYTF	TGTGCCAGCAGTGGGGGAGGGGGCCACCCTTATGGCTACACCTTC
14	-	TRBD1	TRBV5-1	TRBJ2-7	CASSKGQENYEQYF	TGCGCCAGCAGCAAGGGACAGGAGAACTACGAGCAGTACTTC
13	-	-	TRBV5-1	TRBJ2-7	CASRSDGTYERYF	TGCGCCAGCAGATCGGACGGGACCTACGAGCGGTACTTC
14	few	-	TRBV20-1	TRBJ1-5	CSALPAGAGQPQHF	TGCAGTGCGCTCCCCGCGGGGGCGGGACAGCCCCAGCATTTT
12	many	-	TRBV6-5	TRBJ2-1	CASSRGVNEQFF	TGTGCCAGCAGTCGCGGAGTCAATGAGCAGTTCTTC
17	-	TRBD2	TRBV29-1	TRBJ2-3	CSVDTTSGGGSTDTQYF	TGCAGCGTTGATACGACTAGCGGGGGGGGGAGCACAGATACGCAGTATTTT
12	-	TRBD2	TRBV5-1	TRBJ2-7	CASTPGGSRWYF	TGCGCCAGCACCCCCGGGGGGTCCCGGTGGTACTTC
14	-	-	TRBV11-2	TRBJ1-1	CASRIDRQNTEAFF	TGTGCCAGCAGAATTGACAGGCAGAACACTGAAGCTTTCTTT
17	few	TRBD2	TRBV20-1	TRBJ2-3	CSAPPRGGWYGTDTQYF	TGCAGTGCCCCCCCCCGCGGGGGATGGTACGGCACAGATACGCAGTATTTT
11	-	-	TRBV9	TRBJ2-1	CASSVRGLKFF	TGTGCCAGCAGCGTCAGGGGATTGAAGTTCTTC
13	few	-	TRBV3-1	TRBJ1-2	CASSQKSAGGYTF	TGTGCCAGCAGCCAGAAGAGTGCAGGGGGCTACACCTTC
14	-	-	TRBV5-6	TRBJ1-5	CAGSYGGNYQPQHF	TGTGCCGGCAGCTACGGGGGGAACTATCAGCCCCAGCATTTT
15	few	-	TRBV5-1	TRBJ1-1	CASSLVQGPNTEAFF	TGCGCCAGCAGCTTGGTGCAGGGACCGAACACTGAAGCTTTCTTT
14	-	-	TRBV7-2	TRBJ2-1	CASTIDRGNGEQFF	TGTGCCAGCACCATCGATCGGGGGAACGGTGAGCAGTTCTTC
16	few	-	TRBV4-1	TRBJ2-3	CASSQVLGTSTDTQYF	TGCGCCAGCAGCCAAGTTCTAGGGACTAGCACAGATACGCAGTATTTT